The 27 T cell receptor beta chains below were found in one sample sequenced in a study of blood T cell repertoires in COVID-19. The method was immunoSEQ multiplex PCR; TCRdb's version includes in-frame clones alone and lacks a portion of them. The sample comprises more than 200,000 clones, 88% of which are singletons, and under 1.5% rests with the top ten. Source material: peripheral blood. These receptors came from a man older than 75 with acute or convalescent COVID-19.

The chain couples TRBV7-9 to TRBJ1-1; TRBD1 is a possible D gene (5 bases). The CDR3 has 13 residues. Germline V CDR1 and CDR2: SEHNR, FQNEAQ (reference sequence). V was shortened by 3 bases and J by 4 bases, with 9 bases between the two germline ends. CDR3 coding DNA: TGTGCCAGCAGCTTCGGGGGTAGCACTGAAGCTTTCTTT. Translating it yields CASSFGGSTEAFF.

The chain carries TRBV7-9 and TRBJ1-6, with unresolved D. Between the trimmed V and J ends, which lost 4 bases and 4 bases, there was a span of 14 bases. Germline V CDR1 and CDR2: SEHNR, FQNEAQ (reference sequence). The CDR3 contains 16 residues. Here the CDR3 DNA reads TGTGCCAGCAGCTCCGGGTCCACACGATATAATTCACCCCTCCACTTT. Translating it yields CASSSGSTRYNSPLHF.

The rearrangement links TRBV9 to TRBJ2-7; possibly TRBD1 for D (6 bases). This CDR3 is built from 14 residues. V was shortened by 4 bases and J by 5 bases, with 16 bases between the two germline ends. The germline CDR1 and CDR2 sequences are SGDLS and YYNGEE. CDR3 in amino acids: CASSPSTGIDEQYF. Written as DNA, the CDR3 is TGTGCCAGCAGCCCCTCGACAGGAATCGACGAGCAGTACTTC.

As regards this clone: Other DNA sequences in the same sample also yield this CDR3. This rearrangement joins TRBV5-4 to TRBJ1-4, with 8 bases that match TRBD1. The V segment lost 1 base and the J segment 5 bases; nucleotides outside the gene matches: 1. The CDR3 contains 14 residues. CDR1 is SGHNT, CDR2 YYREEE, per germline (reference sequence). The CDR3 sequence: CASSLTGGNEKLFF. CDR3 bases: TGTGCCAGCAGCTTGACAGGGGGGAATGAAAAACTGTTTTTT.

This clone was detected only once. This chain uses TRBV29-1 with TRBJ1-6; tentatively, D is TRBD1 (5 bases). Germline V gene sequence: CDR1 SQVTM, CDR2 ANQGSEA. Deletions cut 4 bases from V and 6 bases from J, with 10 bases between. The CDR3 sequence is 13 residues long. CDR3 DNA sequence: TGCAGCGTTGGAATAGGGGCTAATTCACCCCTCCACTTT. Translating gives CSVGIGANSPLHF.

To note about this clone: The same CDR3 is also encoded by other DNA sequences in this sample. CDR3 region: CASSPGQQETQYF. The CDR3 DNA reads as TGTGCCAGCTCCCCGGGACAACAAGAGACCCAGTACTTC. The V call is TRBV18, the J call TRBJ2-5; a weak D match, TRBD1 (6 bases). The V gene lost 6 bases and the J gene lost 2 bases, with 10 bases spanning the gap. CDR1 KGHSH and CDR2 LQKENI come from the germline V gene. The CDR3 is 13 residues long.

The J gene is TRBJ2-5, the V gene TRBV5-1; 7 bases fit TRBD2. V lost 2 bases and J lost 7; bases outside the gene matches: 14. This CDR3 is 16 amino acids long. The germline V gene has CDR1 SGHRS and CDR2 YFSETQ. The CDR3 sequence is CASSLEGRAVVSTQYF. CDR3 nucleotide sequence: TGCGCCAGCAGCTTAGAAGGGAGGGCGGTCGTTTCGACCCAGTACTTC.

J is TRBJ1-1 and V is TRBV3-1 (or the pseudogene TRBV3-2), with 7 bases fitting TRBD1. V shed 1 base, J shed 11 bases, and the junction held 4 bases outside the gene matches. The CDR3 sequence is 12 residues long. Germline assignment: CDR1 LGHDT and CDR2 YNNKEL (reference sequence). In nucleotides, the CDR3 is TGTGCCAGCAGCCAAGCCGACAGGGTTGCTTTCTTT. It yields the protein CASSQADRVAFF.

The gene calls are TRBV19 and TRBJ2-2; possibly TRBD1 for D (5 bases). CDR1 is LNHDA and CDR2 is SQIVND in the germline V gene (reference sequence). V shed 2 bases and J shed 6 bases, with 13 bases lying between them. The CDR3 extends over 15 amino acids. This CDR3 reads CASSIRAGFSGELFF. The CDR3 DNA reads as TGTGCCAGTAGTATACGGGCAGGGTTCTCCGGGGAGCTGTTTTTT.

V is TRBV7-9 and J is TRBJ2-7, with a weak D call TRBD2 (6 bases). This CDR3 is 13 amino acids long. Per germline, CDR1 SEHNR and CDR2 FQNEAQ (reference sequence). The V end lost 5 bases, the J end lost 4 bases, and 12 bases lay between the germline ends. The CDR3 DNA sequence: TGTGCCAGCAGCCTAACTAGCTATTACGAGCAGTACTTC. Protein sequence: CASSLTSYYEQYF.

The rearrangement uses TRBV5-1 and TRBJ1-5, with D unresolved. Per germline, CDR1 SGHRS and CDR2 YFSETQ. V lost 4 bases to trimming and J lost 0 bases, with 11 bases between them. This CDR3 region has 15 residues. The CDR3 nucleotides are TGCGCCAGCAGCACCGAGGGAAATAGCAATCAGCCCCAGCATTTT. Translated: CASSTEGNSNQPQHF. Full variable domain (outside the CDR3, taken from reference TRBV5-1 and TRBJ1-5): KAGVTQTPRYLIKTRGQQVTLSCSPISGHRSVSWYQQTPGQGLQFLFEYFSETQRNKGNFPGRFSGRQFSNSRSEMNVSTLELGDSALYLCASSTEGNSNQPQHFGDGTRLSIL.

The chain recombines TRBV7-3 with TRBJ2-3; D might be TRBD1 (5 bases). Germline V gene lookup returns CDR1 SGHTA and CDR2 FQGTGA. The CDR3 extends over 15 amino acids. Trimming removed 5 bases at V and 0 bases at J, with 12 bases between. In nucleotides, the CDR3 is TGTGCCAGCAGCGAAAGGGGCAGTAGCACAGATACGCAGTATTTT. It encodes CASSERGSSTDTQYF.

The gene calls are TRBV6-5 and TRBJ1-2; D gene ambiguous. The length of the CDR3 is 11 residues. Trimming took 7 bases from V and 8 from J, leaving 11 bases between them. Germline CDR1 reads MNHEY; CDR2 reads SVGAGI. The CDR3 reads CASTPGRGYTF. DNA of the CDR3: TGTGCCAGCACTCCGGGGAGGGGCTACACCTTC.

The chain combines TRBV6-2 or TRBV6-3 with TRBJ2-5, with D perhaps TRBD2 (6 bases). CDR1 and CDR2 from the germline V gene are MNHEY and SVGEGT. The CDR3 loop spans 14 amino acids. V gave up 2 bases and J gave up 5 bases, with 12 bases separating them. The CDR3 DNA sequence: TGTGCCAGCAGTTACGGGGGGTATATTGAGACCCAGTACTTC. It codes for CASSYGGYIETQYF.

CDR3 sequence: CASSGQTGAGYGYTF. CDR3 nucleotide sequence: TGTGCCAGCAGCGGACAAACAGGGGCGGGGTATGGCTACACCTTC. The chain carries TRBV5-4 and TRBJ1-2, with TRBD1 matching 7 bases. V was pared by 4 bases and J by 5 bases, with 11 bases of the junction left unmatched. CDR1 is SGHNT and CDR2 is YYREEE in the germline V gene (reference sequence). CDR3 length: 15 amino acids. The full variable domain, completed using reference TRBV5-4 and TRBJ1-2, is ETGVTQSPTHLIKTRGQQVTLRCSSQSGHNTVSWYQQALGQGPQFIFQYYREEENGRGNFPPRFSGLQFPNYSSELNVNALELDDSALYLCASSGQTGAGYGYTFGSGTRLTVV.

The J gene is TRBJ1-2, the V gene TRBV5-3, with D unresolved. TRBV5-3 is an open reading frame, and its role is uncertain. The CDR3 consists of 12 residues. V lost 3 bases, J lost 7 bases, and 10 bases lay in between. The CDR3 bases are TGTGCCAGAAGCTCGGGTTGGTGTGGCTACACCTTC. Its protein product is CARSSGWCGYTF.

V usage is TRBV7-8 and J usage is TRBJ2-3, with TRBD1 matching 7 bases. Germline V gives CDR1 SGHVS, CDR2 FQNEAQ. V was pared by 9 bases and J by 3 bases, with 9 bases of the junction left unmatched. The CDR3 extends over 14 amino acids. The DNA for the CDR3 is TGTGCCAGTCGACAGGGTAGTGGTACAGATACGCAGTATTTT. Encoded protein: CASRQGSGTDTQYF.

The chain's CDR3 is CASSLGGAEEQYF. The DNA for the CDR3 is TGTGCCAGCAGCTTAGGCGGGGCGGAAGAGCAGTACTTC. The chain uses TRBV7-9 and TRBJ2-7; weak D call: TRBD2 (6 bases). CDR3 length: 13 residues. V was trimmed by 1 base and J by 7 bases, leaving 11 bases between them. In germline, CDR1 is SEHNR, CDR2 FQNEAQ (reference sequence).

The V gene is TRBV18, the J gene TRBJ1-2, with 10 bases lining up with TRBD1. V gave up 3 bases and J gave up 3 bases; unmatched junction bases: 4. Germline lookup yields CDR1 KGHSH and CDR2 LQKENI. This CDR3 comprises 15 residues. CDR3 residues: CASSPGTGVHYGYTF. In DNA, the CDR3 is TGTGCCAGCTCACCCGGGACAGGGGTTCACTATGGCTACACCTTC.

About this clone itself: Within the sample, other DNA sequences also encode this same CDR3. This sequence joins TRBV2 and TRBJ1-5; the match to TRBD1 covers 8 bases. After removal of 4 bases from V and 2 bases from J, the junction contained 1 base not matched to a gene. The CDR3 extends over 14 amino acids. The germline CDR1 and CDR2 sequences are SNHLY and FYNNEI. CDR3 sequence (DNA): TGTGCCAGCAGTGCACAGGGGGGCAATCAGCCCCAGCATTTT. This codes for CASSAQGGNQPQHF.

The CDR3: CASSIASDRGNTGELFF. The CDR3 bases are TGTGCCAGTAGTATAGCCTCGGACAGGGGGAACACCGGGGAGCTGTTTTTT. The chain recombines TRBV19 with TRBJ2-2; 9 bases match TRBD1. Germline CDR1 and CDR2: LNHDA and SQIVND (reference sequence). The V gene end was trimmed by 1 base and the J gene end by 1 base; junction bases not matched to a gene: 4. CDR3 length: 17 residues. Combining the CDR3 with reference TRBV19 and TRBJ2-2 gives the whole variable domain DGGITQSPKYLFRKEGQNVTLSCEQNLNHDAMYWYRQDPGQGLRLIYYSQIVNDFQKGDIAEGYSVSREKKESFPLTVTSAQKNPTAFYLCASSIASDRGNTGELFFGEGSRLTVL.

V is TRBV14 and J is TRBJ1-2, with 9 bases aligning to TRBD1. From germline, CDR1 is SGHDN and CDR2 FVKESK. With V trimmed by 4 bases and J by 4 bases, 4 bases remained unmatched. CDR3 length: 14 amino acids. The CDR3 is CASSPWDRAYGYTF. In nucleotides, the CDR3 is TGTGCCAGCAGCCCATGGGACAGGGCCTATGGCTACACCTTC.

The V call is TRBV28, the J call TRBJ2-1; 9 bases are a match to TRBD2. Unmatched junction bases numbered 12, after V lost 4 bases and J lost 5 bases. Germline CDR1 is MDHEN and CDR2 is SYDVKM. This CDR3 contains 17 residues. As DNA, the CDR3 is TGTGCCAGCAGTTCCAGCGGGAGGACCAGAGAAGACAATGAGCAGTTCTTC. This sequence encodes CASSSSGRTREDNEQFF.

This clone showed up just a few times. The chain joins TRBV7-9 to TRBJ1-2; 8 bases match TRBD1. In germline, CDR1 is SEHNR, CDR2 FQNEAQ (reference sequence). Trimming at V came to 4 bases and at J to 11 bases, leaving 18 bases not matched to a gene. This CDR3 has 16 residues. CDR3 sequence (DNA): TGTGCCAGCAGCTCAGCCGGGACAGGTGGCCCATTTCGTTACACCTTC. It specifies CASSSAGTGGPFRYTF.

CDR3 nucleotides: TGTGCCAGCAGCTTCCCCCAGGGGGCTCAGTACTTC. Its translation: CASSFPQGAQYF. The rearrangement joins TRBV7-9 to TRBJ2-7; TRBD1 matches 8 bases. The CDR3 loop spans 12 amino acids. The V segment lost 3 bases and the J segment 10 bases; nucleotides outside the gene matches: 5. In germline, CDR1 is SEHNR, CDR2 FQNEAQ (reference sequence).

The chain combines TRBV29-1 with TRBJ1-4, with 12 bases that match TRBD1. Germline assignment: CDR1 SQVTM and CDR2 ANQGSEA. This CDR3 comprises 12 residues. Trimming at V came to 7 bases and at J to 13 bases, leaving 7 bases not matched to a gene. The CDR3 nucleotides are TGCAGCGCGGGACAGGGGGCAGGGGCACTGTTTTTT. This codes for CSAGQGAGALFF. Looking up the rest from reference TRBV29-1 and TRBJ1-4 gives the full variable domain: SAVISQKPSRDICQRGTSLTIQCQVDSQVTMMFWYRQQPGQSLTLIATANQGSEATYESGFVIDKFPISRPNLTFSTLTVSNMSPEDSSIYLCSAGQGAGALFFGSGTQLSVL.

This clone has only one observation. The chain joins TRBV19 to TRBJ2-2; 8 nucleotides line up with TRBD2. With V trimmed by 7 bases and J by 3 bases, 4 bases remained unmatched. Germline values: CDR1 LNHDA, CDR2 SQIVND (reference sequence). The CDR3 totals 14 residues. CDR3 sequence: CASIGGRYTGELFF. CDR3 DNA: TGTGCCAGTATAGGCGGGAGGTACACCGGGGAGCTGTTTTTT. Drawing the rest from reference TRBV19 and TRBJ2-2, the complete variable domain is DGGITQSPKYLFRKEGQNVTLSCEQNLNHDAMYWYRQDPGQGLRLIYYSQIVNDFQKGDIAEGYSVSREKKESFPLTVTSAQKNPTAFYLCASIGGRYTGELFFGEGSRLTVL.